The clone carrying this TCR beta chain was counted between two and nine times. The sample originates from a study of cytomegalovirus exposure and HLA in healthy donors. Researchers ran the PCR with 60 Vbeta and 13 Jbeta primers. Using immunoSEQ multiplex PCR, the repertoire was profiled, and TCRdb retains in-frame clones only, with some absent. In the table there are some 120,000 clones, over 60% of which are singletons. J was trimmed by 8 bases and V by 9 bases; bases with no gene match: 10. CDR1 and CDR2 (germline): MNHEY, SVGAGI. This CDR3 is 14 amino acids long. The source is a human donor in good health. Sequenced input: PBMCs. The rearrangement joins TRBV6-5 to TRBJ1-6; 7 bases are a match to TRBD1. CDR3 loop: CASARGTEDSPLHF. CDR3 sequence (DNA): TGTGCCAGTGCTAGGGGGACAGAAGATTCACCCCTCCACTTT.